This passage covers 16 T cell receptor beta chains from one sample sequenced in a study of cytomegalovirus exposure and HLA in healthy donors. PCR used 60 Vbeta primers and 13 Jbeta primers. Generated by immunoSEQ multiplex PCR, the TCRdb table keeps only in-frame clones and is missing some. The clone table shows fewer than 85,000 clones, with the ten largest holding about 4.2%. The sequenced material came from PBMCs. Every receptor here comes from a man aged 25-45 years in good health and CMV-seronegative.

V is TRBV29-1 and J is TRBJ2-7; a weak D match, TRBD2 (6 bases). The V end was cut by 3 bases, the J end by 5 bases, with 11 bases between. The CDR3 runs 12 residues. The germline gives CDR1 SQVTM, CDR2 ANQGSEA. The CDR3 protein is CSVEGREDEQYF. The CDR3 DNA follows: TGCAGCGTTGAGGGGCGGGAAGACGAGCAGTACTTC.

In DNA, the CDR3 is TGTGCCAGCAGCGTAGGAGGGACAGGGGGTATGCTGTACTTC. It encodes CASSVGGTGGMLYF. This chain joins TRBV9 and TRBJ2-7, with 11 bases lining up with TRBD1. There are 14 residues in the CDR3. V was pared by 0 bases and J by 12 bases, with 8 bases of the junction left unmatched. Germline V lookup: CDR1 SGDLS, CDR2 YYNGEE.

This chain joins TRBV2 and TRBJ1-1, with D perhaps matching TRBD1 (6 bases). V lost 2 bases and J 3 bases, leaving 10 bases between the germline ends. The germline CDR1 and CDR2 sequences are SNHLY and FYNNEI. The CDR3 runs to 14 residues. The DNA of the CDR3 is TGTGCCAGCAGTGAATGGTCAGGGGACACTGAAGCTTTCTTT. The encoded protein is CASSEWSGDTEAFF.

This chain joins TRBV29-1 and TRBJ2-3; the D gene is possibly TRBD2 (5 bases). V dropped 7 bases and J dropped 2 bases, with 10 bases sitting between them. Germline V lookup: CDR1 SQVTM, CDR2 ANQGSEA. The CDR3 consists of 12 residues. CDR3 protein: CSADFPTDTQYF. The CDR3 bases are TGCAGCGCGGACTTTCCCACAGATACGCAGTATTTT.

CDR3 loop: CASSLDISQETQYF. Here the CDR3 DNA reads TGCGCCAGCAGCTTGGACATCTCCCAAGAGACCCAGTACTTC. The chain links TRBV5-1 to TRBJ2-5; unclear D gene. CDR1 and CDR2 from the germline V gene are SGHRS and YFSETQ. V lost 0 bases, J lost 1 base, and 7 bases lay in between. The length of the CDR3 is 14 residues.

The V gene is TRBV9, the J gene TRBJ2-1; 12 positions agree with TRBD2. Germline values: CDR1 SGDLS, CDR2 YYNGEE. The length of the CDR3 is 17 residues. V lost 0 bases to trimming and J lost 9 bases; unmatched junction nucleotides: 10. The CDR3 loop reads CASSVATRLAGVGEQFF. The CDR3 coding sequence is TGTGCCAGCAGCGTAGCTACCCGACTAGCGGGAGTGGGTGAGCAGTTCTTC.

The chain carries TRBV6-1 and TRBJ1-4, with TRBD1 matching over 9 bases. The germline gives CDR1 MNHNS, CDR2 SASEGT. The CDR3 runs to 15 residues. J was trimmed by 8 bases and V by 0 bases; bases with no gene match: 4. The CDR3 reads CASSEATGGGEKLFF. The CDR3 DNA is TGTGCCAGCAGTGAAGCAACAGGGGGCGGGGAAAAACTGTTTTTT.

This chain joins TRBV7-3 and TRBJ2-7; D perhaps matches TRBD1 (5 bases). Germline V lookup: CDR1 SGHTA, CDR2 FQGTGA. The CDR3 length is 14 residues. Trimming shortened V by 1 base and J by 2 bases, and 9 bases separated the two germline ends. CDR3: CASSLSPGTYEQYF. The CDR3 DNA reads TGTGCCAGCAGCTTAAGTCCAGGGACCTACGAGCAGTACTTC.

The chain joins TRBV10-3 to TRBJ1-3; 7 bases line up with TRBD1. Losses at the gene ends were 3 bases for V and 3 bases for J; bases not matched to a gene: 2. The length of the CDR3 is 14 residues. In germline, CDR1 is ENHRY, CDR2 SYGVKD. CDR3 amino acids: CAISEQGRGNTIYF. Written as DNA, the CDR3 is TGTGCCATCAGTGAACAGGGGCGTGGAAACACCATATATTTT.

The chain is built from TRBV28 and TRBJ2-1; D perhaps matches TRBD2 (5 bases). Germline V gene sequence: CDR1 MDHEN, CDR2 SYDVKM. The V gene lost 7 bases and the J gene lost 0 bases, with 13 bases spanning the gap. The CDR3 is 15 residues long. The CDR3 region has the DNA TGTGCCAGCAATAGGGCGGGTGCCTCCTACAATGAGCAGTTCTTC. Its protein product is CASNRAGASYNEQFF.

This chain connects TRBV6-5 to TRBJ1-1; D may be TRBD1 (5 bases). V lost 6 bases and J lost 0, with 11 bases in between. Per the germline V gene, CDR1 is MNHEY and CDR2 is SVGAGI. The CDR3 runs to 14 residues. The CDR3: CASSPWGVNTEAFF. CDR3 coding DNA: TGTGCCAGCAGCCCTTGGGGGGTGAACACTGAAGCTTTCTTT.

V is TRBV6-5 and J is TRBJ1-2; perhaps TRBD1 as D (6 bases). In germline, CDR1 is MNHEY, CDR2 SVGAGI. There are 12 residues in the CDR3. Trimming removed 2 bases from V and 8 bases from J, with 9 bases in between. CDR3 nucleotides: TGTGCCAGCAGTTACGGGGGCGGAGGCTACACCTTC. Protein product: CASSYGGGGYTF.

The chain uses TRBV10-3 and TRBJ2-5; TRBD2 matches at 15 bases. V lost 10 bases, J lost 5 bases, and 8 bases stayed unmatched. Germline V gene data show CDR1 as ENHRY and CDR2 as SYGVKD. The CDR3 is 15 amino acids. The CDR3 protein is CATTGLAGGMETQYF. The CDR3 DNA sequence: TGTGCCACCACGGGACTAGCGGGAGGTATGGAGACCCAGTACTTC.

This chain connects TRBV11-2 to TRBJ1-2; TRBD1 matches at 8 bases. V was clipped by 5 bases and J by 5 bases; unmatched bases: 13. There are 16 residues in the CDR3. Germline V gives CDR1 SGHAT, CDR2 FQNNGV. CDR3 sequence (DNA): TGTGCCAGCAGCCTAGGGTCCAGGGGGCAGAGGTATGGCTACACCTTC. The encoded protein is CASSLGSRGQRYGYTF.

The gene calls are TRBV4-3 and TRBJ1-1; D call uncertain. CDR3 size: 13 residues. Germline values: CDR1 LGHNA, CDR2 YSLEER. V shed 4 bases and J shed 2 bases, with 8 bases lying between them. The CDR3 loop is CASSPTPNTEAFF. CDR3 DNA: TGCGCCAGCAGCCCGACACCTAACACTGAAGCTTTCTTT.

The CDR3 spells CASSLVWGPSYEQYF. The CDR3 coding sequence is TGTGCCAGCAGCTTAGTTTGGGGGCCCTCCTACGAGCAGTACTTC. The chain combines TRBV11-1 with TRBJ2-7, with a weak D call TRBD1 (6 bases). There are 15 residues in the CDR3. V was pared by 1 base and J by 0 bases, with 10 bases between. CDR1 is SGHAT and CDR2 is FQDESV in the germline V gene (reference sequence).